This entry concerns a single TCR beta chain. Its antigen is unknown. No qualities accompany the bases; no much larger clone lies one base away. The sample originates from a study of response to subunit inactivated influenza vaccine (dated by TCRdb to 2017 to 2018). For context, the study as a whole: Deep quantitative profiling of the T cell receptor repertoire was used in the study to follow responses to a trivalent subunit inactivated influenza vaccine.

Per the germline V gene, MNHEY is the CDR1 and SVGEGT is the CDR2. At the junction V is shortened by 6 bases and J by 0 bases, with 14 bases in between. From its cysteine to its phenylalanine, the CDR3 spans 15 amino acids. Only the CDR3 region is kept as DNA, spanning 45 bases read in frame from base 1. Overall study outcomes, separate from this receptor: The authors suggested that each seasonal influenza vaccination may recruit only a limited number of new T cells.

Library creation used RT-PCR. The run used an Illumina HiSeq 2500. TCRdb ran its own pipeline on the public reads, namely fastp trimming at Q25 and MiXCR clone calling, and kept in-frame beta chains. Each entry merges the rows of one CDR3 protein and shows their most common DNA and genes. The table for this sample lists some 550,000 distinct CDR3 sequences; approximately 20% of them were counted only once. The top ten hold approximately 2.9% of the sample. The same sample was also used in a study of T cells expressing NK-cell markers. The second study reports: TCR beta cDNA libraries were prepared using 5'RACE template switching, which introduced a universal primer site and unique molecular identifiers. TCR beta-chain repertoires were profiled in sorted CD3+CD56+NKG2C+, CD3+CD56+NKG2C- and CD3+CD56-NKG2C+ T-cell subsets from roughly eight donors. Among the eight sequenced donors, only one was HCMV-seronegative, while the other seven were HCMV-seropositive. To restrict sorting to alphabetaTCR-expressing T cells, an anti-gammadeltaTCR antibody was added in several experiments. For six donors, the dominant CD3+CD56+NKG2C+ clonotypes were among the top 10 CD8+ clonotypes and accounted for roughly 1.0-8% of CD8+ T cells. Those dominant clonotypes were again the most abundant among CD3+CD56-NKG2C+ cells in a few donors, at about 28.3-60.1%. Whether the expanded NKG2C-expressing T cell clones were specific for HCMV antigens was left unclear. Randomly selected healthy volunteers, three men and five women, were used as the eight sequenced donors. A commercial ELISA kit detecting HCMV-specific IgG in serum was used to determine HCMV serostatus. Peripheral blood mononuclear cells were isolated from blood by Ficoll density gradient centrifugation. Using Miltenyi isolation kits, CD4+ and CD8+ T cells were isolated from PBMC through magnetic immunoseparation. Priming for cDNA synthesis came from the TCR beta constant segment, and two successive PCR amplification steps followed. The libraries were sequenced on Illumina HiSeq 2000/2500, MiSeq or NextSeq, producing 2 x 150 bp reads. Reads were demultiplexed and grouped by UMI with MIGEC, and clonotypes were assembled and quantified with MiTCR. To exclude erroneous sequences, only TCR cDNA sequences supported by at least two reads were retained. The tcR package was used for downstream repertoire analysis, with clonotypes matched between fractions based on CDR3 nucleotide sequence plus V segment. VDJmatch was used to annotate antigen specificity against VDJdb, with one amino acid substitution in CDR3 permitted.

The clonotype comes from a man in his forties or fifties who received an inactivated influenza vaccine. Donor details come from another sample of the same person, matched by shared clones. The sequence links TRBV6-2 or TRBV6-3 to TRBJ1-1; a tentative D call is TRBD1 (6 bases match). This specimen consisted of CD4+ T cells sorted from PBMCs, obtained roughly 12 days after vaccination. The bases are TGTGCCAGCAGGAACCGGGACATAATGAACACTGAAGCTTTCTTT. This translates into CASRNRDIMNTEAFF.